A single T cell receptor beta chain is shown here with its context. The repertoire was sequenced with immunoSEQ multiplex PCR; TCRdb's copy has only in-frame clones and lacks some. The sample lists 110,000 to 150,000 clones, almost 80% occurring once. This entry belongs to a study of blood T cell repertoires in COVID-19. At the level of the study: Samples of COVID-19 (acute and convalescent) were obtained from the United States, Italy and Spain. Sources were T cells, B-cell-depleted T cells, or PBMCs; the material itself was cDNA or gDNA.

With 0 bases removed from V and 5 bases from J, the gap between germline ends came to 13 bases. The germline V gene encodes CDR1 LGHDT and CDR2 YNNKEL (reference sequence). CDR3 length: 15 residues. V is TRBV3-1 (or the pseudogene TRBV3-2) and J is TRBJ2-5; a possible D gene is TRBD1 (5 bases). The clonotype comes from a man in his fifties or sixties with active or convalescent COVID-19. The sample was peripheral blood. The CDR3 DNA sequence: TGTGCCAGCAGCCAAGAGGGTGGGGCAGGGGAGACCCAGTACTTC. This sequence encodes CASSQEGGAGETQYF.